Described below is a single T cell receptor beta chain sequence and its context. The sample holds many counts of this clonotype. The antigen it recognizes is unknown. The input lacks base qualities; no much larger clone sits a single base away. The protocol used for the library was 5' RACE. The reads were generated on a NextSeq 500. To correct for sequencing error and PCR bias, the TCR library protocol tagged individual cDNA molecules with unique molecular identifiers. Both TCR alpha and beta chains were sequenced, and tight co-correlation was observed between alpha and beta sequence abundances in each sample. The original methods were these. Decombinator V4 was used to annotate TCR sequences for V gene, J gene and CDR3. Expanded TCRs were defined as changing significantly between any two time points under a Poisson model with p below 0.0001. TCR abundances were normalised to the total number of TCRs sequenced in each sample and reported as counts per million. A search of VDJdb, accessed on 1 November 2021, was run for TCRs annotated to CMV, EBV and SARS-CoV-2, with TCRs annotated for multiple antigens excluded. TCRdb took the public reads, trimmed them with fastp at Q25, ran MiXCR for clone calling and kept in-frame beta chains. Rows merge per CDR3 protein into single entries with the most common DNA and genes. These V and J calls originate from TCRdb's pipeline instead of the authors' own analysis. The sample profile shows 60,000 or so distinct CDR3 sequences; about 10% of them were found once. The ten largest make up roughly 4.7% of the sample.

The entry originates in a study of early T cells in non-severe SARS-CoV-2 infection listed by TCRdb under 2021. Background for the entire study: Bulk RNA from unsorted whole blood was used for TCR sequencing, so alpha and beta chains could not be paired. Study-wide findings and limitations: VDJdb matching was skewed toward anti-spike CD8 responses, so virus-specific expansions were likely underestimated and private and CD4 specificities were missed.

This was a case-control study nested in a cohort of healthcare workers in London, UK, who had nasopharyngeal swab PCR tests and blood samples taken every week. Between 23 and 31 March 2020, the week of the UK lockdown, healthcare workers were enrolled and then followed up weekly for as long as 16 weeks. The sample was whole blood. This sequence was found in an adult who was a healthcare worker with PCR-confirmed SARS-CoV-2 infection or an uninfected control (not recorded which).

The CDR3 sequence is CASSHLVEGSTNEKLFF. Read as DNA, the sequence is TGTGCCAGCAGCCACCTCGTGGAGGGGAGCACTAATGAAAAACTGTTTTTT. In this chain, TRBV4-2 is recombined with TRBJ1-4; the D region possibly corresponds to TRBD1 (5 bases align). From the cysteine through the phenylalanine, the CDR3 covers 17 amino acids. Of all the DNA, just the CDR3 is kept, 51 bases in frame from base 1. The germline V gene specifies LGHNA as CDR1 and YNFKEQ as CDR2. The trim is 3 bases for V and 2 bases for J, with a gap of 16 bases between the germline ends.